This T cell receptor (beta chain) was recovered during a study of CD8 T cells in ankylosing spondylitis. Notes on the study in general: Blood of patients with ankylosing spondylitis appeared to be characterized by a TCR beta motif of roughly eight highly homologous variants. Existing reports had already noted some motif variants in reactive arthritis synovial fluid and blood.

Quantitative 5'-RACE with molecular barcodes generated TCR beta libraries. TCRdb independently ran MiXCR on the 5' RACE reads; one entry per CDR3 protein. Of 300,000 to 400,000 distinct CDR3 sequences in the sample, roughly 15% are singletons; the top ten hold around 1%. CDR3 length: 15 residues. Germline CDR1 LGHDT, CDR2 YNNKEL (reference sequence). Trimming stripped 1 base from V and 5 bases from J, with 15 bases between. With regard to this clonotype: Its antigen is unidentified.

The sequencing input was blood, either unsorted or a sorted T cell fraction (not recorded which). The sequence came from a male donor with ankylosing spondylitis or in good health (not recorded which). The gene calls are TRBV3-1 and TRBJ2-7; D is possibly TRBD2 (6 bases). CDR3 bases: TGTGCCAGCAGCCAAGTAGTCGGGGGAGAGGACGAGCAGTACTTC. It encodes CASSQVVGGEDEQYF.